Shown below are 13 T cell receptor beta chains from a single sample sequenced in a study of identical twins. TCRdb re-analysed the 5' RACE reads in MiXCR, keeping a single row per CDR3 protein. The profile shows fewer than 450,000 distinct CDR3 sequences, around 9.7% of them singletons. Input material: naive T cells sorted from blood. These receptors came from a woman in her fifties or sixties in good health.

The genes are TRBV14 and TRBJ2-1; D gene unclear. The CDR3 contains 12 residues. V lost 5 bases to trimming and J lost 4 bases, with 6 bases between them. The germline gives CDR1 SGHDN, CDR2 FVKESK. CDR3 DNA sequence: TGTGCCAGCAGCAGACTGTACAATGAGCAGTTCTTC. Protein sequence: CASSRLYNEQFF.

This chain connects TRBV6-2 or TRBV6-3 to TRBJ2-1; 9 bases line up with TRBD1. Germline V gene data show CDR1 as MNHEY and CDR2 as SVGEGT. The CDR3 loop spans 16 amino acids. Trimming at V came to 4 bases and at J to 4 bases, leaving 8 bases not matched to a gene. CDR3 sequence: CASSSDVGQGYNEQFF. The DNA for the CDR3 is TGTGCCAGCAGTTCTGATGTCGGACAGGGGTACAATGAGCAGTTCTTC.

The sample holds a few counts of this clonotype. The gene calls are TRBV4-1 and TRBJ2-1; D could derive from TRBD1 or TRBD2 (5 bases each). Trimming shortened V by 2 bases and J by 0 bases, and 17 bases separated the two germline ends. The CDR3 extends over 18 amino acids. Germline values: CDR1 MGHRA, CDR2 YSYEKL. CDR3 DNA: TGCGCCAGCAGCCAAAGAGGGGTGATTAAGAGCTCCTACAATGAGCAGTTCTTC. Translated: CASSQRGVIKSSYNEQFF.

V and J are TRBV2 and TRBJ2-7; D is undetermined. This CDR3 has 16 residues. Trimming shortened V by 5 bases and J by 0 bases, and 17 bases separated the two germline ends. The germline gives CDR1 SNHLY, CDR2 FYNNEI. The CDR3 coding sequence is TGTGCCAGCAGTACCGACTCCTACCGTAGCTCCTACGAGCAGTACGTC. Its translation is CASSTDSYRSSYEQYV.

This rearrangement joins TRBV3-1 to TRBJ1-1; no definite D call. V lost 0 bases and J lost 10, with 12 bases in between. Germline values: CDR1 LGHDT, CDR2 YNNKEL (reference sequence). This CDR3 is 13 amino acids long. As DNA, the CDR3 is TGTGCCAGCAGCCAAGATTTCCCGGACGGAGCTTTCTTT. Protein product: CASSQDFPDGAFF.

The J gene is TRBJ2-1, the V gene TRBV20-1; 8 bases agree with TRBD2. From germline, CDR1 is DFQATT and CDR2 SNEGSKA (reference sequence). The CDR3 runs 14 residues. Losses at the gene ends were 3 bases for V and 3 bases for J; bases not matched to a gene: 4. The DNA of the CDR3 is TGCAGTGCTAGTGGACTAGCTGGCTACAATGAGCAGTTCTTC. Its protein product is CSASGLAGYNEQFF.

This chain uses TRBV19 with TRBJ2-1, with 12 bases matching TRBD2. Per germline, CDR1 LNHDA and CDR2 SQIVND (reference sequence). After removal of 8 bases from V and 8 bases from J, the junction contained 7 bases not matched to a gene. CDR3 length: 14 amino acids. CDR3: CASGSTSGRDEQFF. In nucleotides, the CDR3 is TGTGCCAGTGGCTCGACTAGCGGGAGAGATGAGCAGTTCTTC.

In this sample, this clonotype turned up many times. The DNA for the CDR3 is TGTGCCATCAGTTGGGACCCTAGCAATCAGCCCCAGCATTTT. Its translation is CAISWDPSNQPQHF. The V and J genes are TRBV10-3 and TRBJ1-5; TRBD1 is a possible D gene (5 bases). This CDR3 contains 14 residues. Germline V gene data show CDR1 as ENHRY and CDR2 as SYGVKD. Trimming left V 5 bases short and J 0 bases short, with 8 bases between.

There are many counts of this clonotype. This chain connects TRBV7-9 to TRBJ2-3; D assignment may be TRBD1 or TRBD2 (5 bases each). The CDR3 extends over 11 amino acids. Looked up from germline, CDR1 is SEHNR and CDR2 is FQNEAQ (reference sequence). With 5 bases removed from V and 6 bases from J, the gap between germline ends came to 6 bases. The DNA for the CDR3 is TGTGCCAGCAGCGAGGGGGATACGCAGTATTTT. Translated: CASSEGDTQYF.

In its sample, this clonotype was seen a few times. The DNA for the CDR3 is TGCAGCGGAGGGTTTTCTGGAGAGACCCAGTACTTC. Amino acids: CSGGFSGETQYF. This chain links TRBV29-1 with TRBJ2-5; D may be TRBD2 (5 bases). Trimming took off 7 bases at V and 4 bases at J, with 13 bases between the two ends. The CDR3 runs 12 residues. Germline loops: CDR1 SQVTM, CDR2 ANQGSEA.

Concerning this clonotype itself: One end of the junction does not line up with germline, which may come from a read error. This chain uses TRBV12-3 or TRBV12-4 with TRBJ2-4; D is ambiguous. This CDR3 comprises 15 residues. CDR3 nucleotides: TGTGCCTGCAGTTTATCGGCTCTAGCCAAAAACATTCAGTACTTC. This sequence encodes CACSLSALAKNIQYF.

This sequence joins TRBV2 and TRBJ2-1; 9 positions agree with TRBD2. After removal of 1 base from V and 5 bases from J, the junction contained 15 bases not matched to a gene. The CDR3 sequence is 19 residues long. Germline V CDR1 and CDR2: SNHLY, FYNNEI. The CDR3 DNA sequence: TGTGCCAGCAGTGAAGTTTGGGGGAGGAGACTAGCGGATAACAATGAGCAGTTCTTC. Residues: CASSEVWGRRLADNNEQFF. Full variable domain (outside the CDR3, taken from reference TRBV2 and TRBJ2-1): EPEVTQTPSHQVTQMGQEVILRCVPISNHLYFYWYRQILGQKVEFLVSFYNNEISEKSEIFDDQFSVERPDGSNFTLKIRSTKLEDSAMYFCASSEVWGRRLADNNEQFFGPGTRLTVL.

The gene calls are TRBV12-5 and TRBJ2-1; D possibly corresponds to TRBD1 (6 bases). V lost 4 bases and J 7 bases, leaving 14 bases between the germline ends. Per the germline V gene, CDR1 is LGHNT and CDR2 is FRNRAP. The CDR3 has 14 amino acids. The CDR3 nucleotides are TGTGCTAGTGGTTCCAACGGGACATTAAATGAGCAGTTCTTC. Residues: CASGSNGTLNEQFF. The full variable domain, rest sourced from reference TRBV12-5 and TRBJ2-1, is DARVTQTPRHKVTEMGQEVTMRCQPILGHNTVFWYRQTMMQGLELLAYFRNRAPLDDSGMPKDRFSAEMPDATLATLKIQPSEPRDSAVYFCASGSNGTLNEQFFGPGTRLTVL.